This T cell receptor beta chain stems from a study of blood T cell repertoires in COVID-19. Some clones are missing from TCRdb's copy, which holds only in-frame ones; the method was immunoSEQ multiplex PCR. The table shows under 300,000 clones, with approximately 86% occurring only once. Germline-derived CDR1 and CDR2 are SGHKS and YYEKEE (reference sequence). CDR3 length equals 14 residues. Trimming left V 2 bases short and J 8 bases short, with 16 bases between. The genes are TRBV5-5 and TRBJ1-2; D unclear. Sequencing was performed on peripheral blood. The clonotype was recovered from a man between 60 and 70 years old who had recovered from COVID-19. CDR3 DNA: TGTGCCAGCAGCTTAGTGGGCCCCTCTGGGGGCTACACCTTC. This sequence encodes CASSLVGPSGGYTF.